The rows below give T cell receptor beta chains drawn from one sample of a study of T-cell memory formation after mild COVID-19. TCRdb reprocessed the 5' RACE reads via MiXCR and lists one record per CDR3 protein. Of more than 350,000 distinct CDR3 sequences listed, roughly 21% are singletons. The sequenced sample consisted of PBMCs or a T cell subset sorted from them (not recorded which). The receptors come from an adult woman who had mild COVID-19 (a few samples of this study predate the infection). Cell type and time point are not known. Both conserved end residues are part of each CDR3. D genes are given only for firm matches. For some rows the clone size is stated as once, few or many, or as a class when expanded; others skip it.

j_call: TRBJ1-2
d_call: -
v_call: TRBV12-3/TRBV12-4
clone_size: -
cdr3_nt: TGTGCCAGCAGCTCGACAGTGGTGGAAGAGGACTATGGCTACACCTTC
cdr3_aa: CASSSTVVEEDYGYTF

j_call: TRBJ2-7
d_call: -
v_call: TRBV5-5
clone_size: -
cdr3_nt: TGTGCCAGCAAGTTGGACAGACCTCCCGCCTACGAGCAGTACTTC
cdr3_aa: CASKLDRPPAYEQYF

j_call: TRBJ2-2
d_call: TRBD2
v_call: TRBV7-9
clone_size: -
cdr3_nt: TGTGCCAGCAGCGAGGGACTAGCGGCAAAGAACACCGGGGAGCTGTTTTTT
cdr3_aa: CASSEGLAAKNTGELFF

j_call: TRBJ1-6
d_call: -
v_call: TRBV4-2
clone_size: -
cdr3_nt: TGTGCCAGCAGCCAAGATCGGCAGGGTTCTTCACCCCTCCACTTT
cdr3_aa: CASSQDRQGSSPLHF

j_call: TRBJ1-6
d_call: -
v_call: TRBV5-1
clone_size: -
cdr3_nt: TGCGCCAGCAGCTGGACCCCGGGGGATTCACCCCTCCACTTT
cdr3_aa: CASSWTPGDSPLHF

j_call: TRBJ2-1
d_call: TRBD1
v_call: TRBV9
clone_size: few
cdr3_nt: TGTGCCAGCAGCATTGGACAGGACTACAATGAGCAGTTCTTC
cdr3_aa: CASSIGQDYNEQFF

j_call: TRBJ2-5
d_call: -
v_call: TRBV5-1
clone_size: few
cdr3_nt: TGCGCCAGCAGCCACGACGGGACGGGGGAAGAGACCCAGTACTTC
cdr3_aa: CASSHDGTGEETQYF

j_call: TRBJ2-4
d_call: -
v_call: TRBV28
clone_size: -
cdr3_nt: TGTGCCAGCAACAAAGCGGCAGTGCTAGCCAAAAACATTCAGTACTTC
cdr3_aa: CASNKAAVLAKNIQYF

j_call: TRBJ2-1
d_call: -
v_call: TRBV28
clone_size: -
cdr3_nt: TGTGCCAGCACCGCAGGGGTGGGGGCAAGTAATGAGCAGTTCTTC
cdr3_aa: CASTAGVGASNEQFF

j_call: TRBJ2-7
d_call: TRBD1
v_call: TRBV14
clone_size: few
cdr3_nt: TGTGCCAGCAGCCGGACAGGGGATCCAAGATACGAGCAGTACTTC
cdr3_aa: CASSRTGDPRYEQYF

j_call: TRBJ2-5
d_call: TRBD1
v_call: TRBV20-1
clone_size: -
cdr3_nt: TGCAGTGCTAGACATCACCTCGGACAGGTACAAGAGACCCAGTACTTC
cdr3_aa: CSARHHLGQVQETQYF

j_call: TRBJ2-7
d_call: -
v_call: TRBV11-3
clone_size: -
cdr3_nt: TGTGCCAGCAGCCCGAGATTGGTAGGCGAGCAGTACTTC
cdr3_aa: CASSPRLVGEQYF

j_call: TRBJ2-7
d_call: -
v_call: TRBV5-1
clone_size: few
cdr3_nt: TGCGCCAGCAGCTCGGGACATTCTTCCTACGAGCAGTACTTC
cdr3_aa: CASSSGHSSYEQYF

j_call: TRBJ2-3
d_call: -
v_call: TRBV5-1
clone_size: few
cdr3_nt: TGCGCCAGCAGCTCTTCCCTGAGGGGCAGCACAGATACGCAGTATTTT
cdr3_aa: CASSSSLRGSTDTQYF

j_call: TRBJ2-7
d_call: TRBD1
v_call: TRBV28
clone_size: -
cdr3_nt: TGTGCCAGCAGTTTATACGGGACAGGGGGTAACGAGCAGTACTTC
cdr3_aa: CASSLYGTGGNEQYF

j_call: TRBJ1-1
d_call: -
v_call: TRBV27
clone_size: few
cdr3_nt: TGTGCCAGCATAGGGGTTTTGGACACTGAAGCTTTCTTT
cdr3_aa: CASIGVLDTEAFF

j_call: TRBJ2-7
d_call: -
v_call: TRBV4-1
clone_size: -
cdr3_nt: TGCGCCAGCAGCCAAGGCCCGCGCAGCGAGCCCCACGAGCAGTACTTC
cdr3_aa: CASSQGPRSEPHEQYF

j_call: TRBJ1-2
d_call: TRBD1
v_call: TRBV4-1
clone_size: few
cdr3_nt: TGCGCCAGCAGCACTACCGGGACAGGTGGCTACACCTTC
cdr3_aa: CASSTTGTGGYTF

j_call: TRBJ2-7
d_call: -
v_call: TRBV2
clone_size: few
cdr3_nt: TGTGCCAGCAGTGTACTGCCGGAGGGGGTCGAGCAGTACTTC
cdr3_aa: CASSVLPEGVEQYF

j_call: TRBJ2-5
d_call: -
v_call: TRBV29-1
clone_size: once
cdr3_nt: TGCAGCGTTACCCAACCAATGACTAGGTCGGAGACCCAGTACTTC
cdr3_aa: CSVTQPMTRSETQYF

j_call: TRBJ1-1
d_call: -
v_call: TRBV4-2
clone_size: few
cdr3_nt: TGTGCCAGCAGGCCCGCGGGGAACACTGAAGCTTTCTTT
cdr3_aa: CASRPAGNTEAFF

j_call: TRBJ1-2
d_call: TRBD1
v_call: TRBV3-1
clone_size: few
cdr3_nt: TGTGCCAGCAGCCAAGGACAGGGGCGGGGATATGGCTACACCTTC
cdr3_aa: CASSQGQGRGYGYTF

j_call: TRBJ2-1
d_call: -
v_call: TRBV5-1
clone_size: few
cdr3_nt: TGCGCCAGCAAGGGAACGCCGCAGCTTACCTACAATGAGCAGTTCTTC
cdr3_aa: CASKGTPQLTYNEQFF

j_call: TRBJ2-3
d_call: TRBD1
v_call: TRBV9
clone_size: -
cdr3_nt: TGTGCCAGCAGCGCCCGGGACAGGGAGGATACGCAGTATTTT
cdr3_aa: CASSARDREDTQYF

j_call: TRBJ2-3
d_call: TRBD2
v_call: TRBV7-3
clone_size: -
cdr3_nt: TGTGCCAGGGGGAGGGGAGCGGGAGAATCCACAGATACGCAGTATTTT
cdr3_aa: CARGRGAGESTDTQYF

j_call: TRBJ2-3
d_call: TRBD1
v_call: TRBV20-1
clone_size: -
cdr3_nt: TGCAGTGCTAGAGATTCTTTGGGACAGAGACGCACAGATACGCAGTATTTT
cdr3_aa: CSARDSLGQRRTDTQYF

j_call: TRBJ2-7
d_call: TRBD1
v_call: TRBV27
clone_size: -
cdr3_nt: TGTGCCAGCAGTCAGGCGGGACAGGGCTTGAGGGAGCAGTACTTC
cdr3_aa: CASSQAGQGLREQYF

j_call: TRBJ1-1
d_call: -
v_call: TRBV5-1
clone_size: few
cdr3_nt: TGCGCCAGCAGCCCCGTCGGGCCGAACACTGAAGCTTTCTTT
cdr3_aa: CASSPVGPNTEAFF

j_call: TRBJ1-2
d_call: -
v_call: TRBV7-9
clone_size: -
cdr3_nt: TGTGCCAGCAGCGCCCCCAGGGGCGGCTACACCTTC
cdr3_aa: CASSAPRGGYTF

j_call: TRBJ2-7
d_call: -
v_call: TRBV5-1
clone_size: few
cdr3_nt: TGCGCCAGCAGCGGAAACTCCTACGAGCAGTACTTC
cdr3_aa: CASSGNSYEQYF

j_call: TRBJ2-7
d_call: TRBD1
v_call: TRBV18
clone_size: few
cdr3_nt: TGTGCCAGCTCACCAACGGGACAGGGGACCTACGAGCAGTACTTC
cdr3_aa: CASSPTGQGTYEQYF

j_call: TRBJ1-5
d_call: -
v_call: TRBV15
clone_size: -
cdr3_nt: TGTGCCGCGGACCCGGGCAATCAGCCCCAGCATTTT
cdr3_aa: CAADPGNQPQHF

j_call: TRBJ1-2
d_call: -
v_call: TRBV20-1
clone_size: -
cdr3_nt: TGCAGTGCTAGATCTCACAGTTCTCTCGATGGCTACACCTTC
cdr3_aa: CSARSHSSLDGYTF

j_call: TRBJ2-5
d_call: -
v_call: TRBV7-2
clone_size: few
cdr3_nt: TGTGCCAGCAGCCCGAGCCGCAGGGAAGCGACCCAGTACTTC
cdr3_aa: CASSPSRREATQYF